The T cell receptor (beta chain) described here comes from a study of T cell responses to AZD1222 COVID-19 vaccine. Study observations and caveats: Close to half of spike-specific TCRs reportedly recognize unmutated variant regions. Baseline seropositivity occurred in only a handful of AZD1222 recipients. Vaccination with two AZD1222 doses was followed by a rise in Spike-specific TCR breadth and depth.

TCRdb's copy holds only in-frame clones and misses some; the assay was immunoSEQ multiplex PCR. The sample has under 85,000 clones, around 90% seen once; the top ten hold roughly 5%. Germline V CDR1 and CDR2: SQVTM, ANQGSEA. The CDR3 consists of 14 residues. The V end lost 6 bases, the J end lost 1 base, and 15 bases lay between the germline ends. As to this clone: What it binds is unknown.

The specimen comprised peripheral blood, sampled on day 0 of MenACWY control vaccination. This clonotype was sampled from an adult in good health. This chain connects TRBV29-1 to TRBJ1-1, with a weak D call TRBD1 (6 bases). The DNA for the CDR3 is TGCAGCGTCCACCCGGGACAAAAGAACACTGAAGCTTTCTTT. This translates into CSVHPGQKNTEAFF.